A few counts support the clone carrying this T cell receptor beta chain. Its target is unknown. This specimen comes from a study of regulatory T cells in long-lasting Graves disease. Combining iRepertoire HTBI primers with Arm-PCR of CDR3 regions, the authors built TCR beta libraries. MiXCR, run by TCRdb on the multiplex PCR reads, gives a single entry per CDR3 protein. Found here are hundreds of thousands of distinct CDR3 sequences, around a fifth of them singletons; the top ten hold around 13%. The CDR3 extends over 16 amino acids. In germline, CDR1 is MDHEN, CDR2 SYDVKM. V lost 4 bases to trimming and J lost 4 bases; unmatched junction nucleotides: 8. Study-level results: Persistent disease samples used TRBV28, TRBJ1-2 and TRBJ2-5 preferentially.

Specified time point: persistent/refractory GD, antithyroid drugs over 5 years with positive TRAb. PBMCs provided the RNA from which the TCR library was made. The chain couples TRBV28 to TRBJ2-7; 12 positions match TRBD2. The sequenced sample was peripheral blood mononuclear cells (PBMCs), obtained when the disease was refractory, from a patient treated with antithyroid drugs. The source is a female donor with Graves disease. The DNA for the CDR3 is TGTGCCAGCAGTTCCCGGACTAGCGGGGCTTATTACGAGCAGTACTTC. Translating gives CASSSRTSGAYYEQYF. Variable domain in full (rest from reference TRBV28 and TRBJ2-7): DVKVTQSSRYLVKRTGEKVFLECVQDMDHENMFWYRQDPGLGLRLIYFSYDVKMKEKGDIPEGYSVSREKKERFSLILESASTNQTSMYLCASSSRTSGAYYEQYFGPGTRLTVT.